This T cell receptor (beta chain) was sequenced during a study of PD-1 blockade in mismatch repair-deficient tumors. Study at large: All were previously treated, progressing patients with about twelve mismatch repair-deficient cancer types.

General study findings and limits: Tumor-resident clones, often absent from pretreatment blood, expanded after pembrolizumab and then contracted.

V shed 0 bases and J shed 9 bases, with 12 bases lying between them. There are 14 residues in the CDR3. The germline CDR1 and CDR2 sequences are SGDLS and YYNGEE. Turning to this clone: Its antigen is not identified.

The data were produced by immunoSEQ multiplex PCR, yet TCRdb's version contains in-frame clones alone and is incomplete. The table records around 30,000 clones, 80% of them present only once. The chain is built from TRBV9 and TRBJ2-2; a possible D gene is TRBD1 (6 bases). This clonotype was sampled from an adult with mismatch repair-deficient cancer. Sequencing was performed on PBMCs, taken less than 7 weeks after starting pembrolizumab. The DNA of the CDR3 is TGTGCCAGCAGCGTAGCGTCTCAGGGGTGGGAGCTGTTTTTT. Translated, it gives CASSVASQGWELFF.